Following are 25 T cell receptor beta chains from one sample sequenced in a study of cytomegalovirus exposure and HLA in healthy donors. The PCR employed 60 Vbeta primers together with 13 Jbeta primers. Produced via immunoSEQ multiplex PCR; TCRdb's table is partial and in-frame only. This sample has 100,000 or so clones, with roughly 81% found just once. Material: PBMCs. The receptors here all came from a man in his forties in good health and CMV-seronegative.

The chain carries TRBV9 and TRBJ1-2; 9 nucleotides line up with TRBD1. The V gene's germline CDR1 is SGDLS and CDR2 YYNGEE. CDR3 size: 17 residues. Trimming cost V 4 bases and J 0 bases; bases outside gene matches: 10. The CDR3 region has the DNA TGTGCCAGCAGCCTTGGACAGGGGAAGGATGCTAACTATGGCTACACCTTC. Amino acid sequence: CASSLGQGKDANYGYTF.

The chain recombines TRBV27 with TRBJ2-5; TRBD1 matches 7 bases. Gene TRBJ2-7 matches the end of the DNA better, so the J call may be wrong. The CDR3 is made up of 16 amino acids. The germline V gene has CDR1 MNHEY and CDR2 SMNVEV (reference sequence). DNA of the CDR3: TGTGCCAGCAGTTCCGGATATAGGACAGGAACCTACGAGCAGTACTTC. It yields the protein CASSSGYRTGTYEQYF.

The CDR3 is CASSSRLAGETQYF. The CDR3 DNA reads TGTGCCAGCAGTTCAAGACTAGCAGGGGAGACCCAGTACTTC. The chain joins TRBV27 to TRBJ2-5, with 7 nucleotides matching TRBD2. The CDR3 has 14 residues. Trimming took 4 bases from V and 5 from J; bases not matched to a gene: 7. Germline assignment: CDR1 MNHEY and CDR2 SMNVEV (reference sequence).

The chain carries TRBV28 and TRBJ1-2; maybe TRBD1 (6 bases). The CDR3 totals 14 residues. The germline CDR1 and CDR2 sequences are MDHEN and SYDVKM. V was trimmed by 5 bases and J by 4 bases, leaving 14 bases between them. CDR3 amino acids: CASSQSDRPYGYTF. In DNA form, the CDR3 reads TGTGCCAGCAGTCAATCGGACAGACCCTATGGCTACACCTTC.

The chain recombines TRBV30 with TRBJ2-5; D is possibly TRBD2 (6 bases). The germline V and J ends were trimmed by 0 bases and 11 bases, with 19 bases remaining between them. Germline V gives CDR1 GTSNPN, CDR2 SVGIG (reference sequence). CDR3 length equals 14 residues. The CDR3 DNA reads as TGTGCCTGGAGTGTAATCCAGGGCCGCGGGGAGCAGTACTTC. Its translation is CAWSVIQGRGEQYF.

This clone occurred a few times. The chain has TRBV18 and TRBJ1-1, with D perhaps matching TRBD1 (5 bases). The V gene lost 3 bases and the J gene lost 0 bases, with 14 bases spanning the gap. This CDR3 has 16 residues. From germline, CDR1 is KGHSH and CDR2 LQKENI. The CDR3 coding sequence is TGTGCCAGCTCACCGGGCAGGGCTCTCGTGAACACTGAAGCTTTCTTT. Its protein is CASSPGRALVNTEAFF.

The chain uses TRBV27 and TRBJ2-5; TRBD2 matches at 10 bases. The J call may be in error: the DNA end matches TRBJ2-7 better. From germline, CDR1 is MNHEY and CDR2 SMNVEV (reference sequence). The CDR3 is 15 amino acids. This chain's CDR3 is CASSVAGGASYEQYF. The CDR3 DNA sequence: TGTGCCAGCAGTGTAGCGGGGGGCGCCTCCTACGAGCAGTACTTC.

V and J are TRBV18 and TRBJ2-6; no clear D gene. This CDR3 region has 15 residues. Trimming removed 1 base from V and 2 bases from J, with 6 bases in between. Germline V gene sequence: CDR1 KGHSH, CDR2 LQKENI. The CDR3 DNA reads TGTGCCAGCTCACCACGAGAGACTGGGGCCAACGTCCTGACTTTC. Translating gives CASSPRETGANVLTF.

This chain uses TRBV5-6 with TRBJ2-1, with D unclear. The V end lost 2 bases, the J end lost 9 bases, and 9 bases lay between the germline ends. CDR3 length equals 12 residues. Germline V CDR1 and CDR2: SGHDT, YYEEEE. In nucleotides, the CDR3 is TGTGCCAGCAGCTTAGAAGTGAGTGAGCAGTTCTTC. Protein: CASSLEVSEQFF. Full variable domain (missing parts from reference TRBV5-6 and TRBJ2-1): DAGVTQSPTHLIKTRGQQVTLRCSPKSGHDTVSWYQQALGQGPQFIFQYYEEEERQRGNFPDRFSGHQFPNYSSELNVNALLLGDSALYLCASSLEVSEQFFGPGTRLTVL.

This chain joins TRBV9 and TRBJ2-3; 7 bases are shared with TRBD2. The V segment lost 2 bases and the J segment 10 bases; nucleotides outside the gene matches: 4. The CDR3 consists of 12 residues. In germline, CDR1 is SGDLS, CDR2 YYNGEE. The CDR3 here is CASSVLAGAQYF. CDR3 in DNA: TGTGCCAGCAGCGTCCTCGCGGGGGCGCAGTATTTT.

The rearrangement joins TRBV18 to TRBJ1-1; 8 nucleotides line up with TRBD1. The J segment lost 6 bases and the V segment lost 5 bases, leaving 11 bases of the junction unmatched. This CDR3 spans 15 amino acids. Germline V gene sequence: CDR1 KGHSH, CDR2 LQKENI. The CDR3 reads CASSALRGRGSEAFF. Written as DNA, the CDR3 is TGTGCCAGCTCAGCACTCAGGGGGCGCGGATCTGAAGCTTTCTTT.

V and J are TRBV5-1 and TRBJ1-1; possibly TRBD1 for D (5 bases). V was clipped by 0 bases and J by 5 bases, with 11 bases between them. Germline loops: CDR1 SGHRS, CDR2 YFSETQ. The CDR3 sequence is 14 residues long. CDR3 sequence reads: CASSLAGLGTEAFF. DNA of the CDR3: TGCGCCAGCAGCTTGGCAGGGCTAGGGACTGAAGCTTTCTTT.

This clone came up a few times. The chain joins TRBV7-2 to TRBJ2-3, with D unclear. Between the trimmed V and J ends, which lost 3 bases and 3 bases, there was a span of 7 bases. CDR1 is SGHTA and CDR2 is FQGNSA in the germline V gene. The CDR3 totals 13 residues. CDR3 region: CASSFSRTDTQYF. Here the CDR3 DNA reads TGTGCCAGCAGCTTTAGTCGGACAGATACGCAGTATTTT.

The table lists this clone with a few counts. The chain recombines TRBV19 with TRBJ1-2; TRBD1 matches 10 bases. The J segment lost 4 bases and the V segment lost 6 bases, leaving 5 bases of the junction unmatched. This CDR3 contains 14 residues. Germline V lookup: CDR1 LNHDA, CDR2 SQIVND (reference sequence). CDR3 protein: CASSRTGGPYGYTF. DNA for the CDR3: TGTGCCAGTAGCCGGACAGGGGGGCCCTATGGCTACACCTTC.

The rearrangement joins TRBV5-8 to TRBJ2-5; D perhaps matches TRBD1 (5 bases). Germline lookup yields CDR1 SGHTS and CDR2 YDEGEE. Trimming cost V 3 bases and J 2 bases, with 11 bases left between them. The CDR3 has 14 amino acids. The CDR3 reads CASSWGWKQETQYF. In DNA form, the CDR3 reads TGTGCCAGCAGCTGGGGCTGGAAACAAGAGACCCAGTACTTC.

This chain uses TRBV5-1 with TRBJ2-7; TRBD2 might be the D (6 bases). V lost 7 bases, J lost 6 bases, and 17 bases lay in between. The CDR3 length is 13 residues. Germline V gene lookup returns CDR1 SGHRS and CDR2 YFSETQ. DNA for the CDR3: TGCGCCAGCGGCGTGGGGACTCCGGGCGAGCAGTACTTC. Protein product: CASGVGTPGEQYF.

The CDR3 loop reads CASSYPGTYGYTF. CDR3 sequence (DNA): TGTGCCAGCAGTTACCCCGGGACTTATGGCTACACCTTC. The chain combines TRBV6-5 with TRBJ1-2; D is possibly TRBD1 (5 bases). This CDR3 has 13 amino acids. Germline CDR1 and CDR2: MNHEY and SVGAGI. V was pared by 2 bases and J by 5 bases, with 9 bases between.

This clone has a single count. The chain carries TRBV11-1 and TRBJ1-6; TRBD1 agrees at 7 bases. Trimming cost V 8 bases and J 5 bases; bases outside gene matches: 9. Germline V gives CDR1 SGHAT, CDR2 FQDESV (reference sequence). This CDR3 comprises 15 residues. The CDR3 region is CASGDGTADNSPLHF. The CDR3 DNA sequence: TGTGCCAGCGGGGACGGGACAGCAGATAATTCACCCCTCCACTTT.

The chain combines TRBV7-9 with TRBJ1-1; maybe TRBD1 (5 bases). V shed 1 base and J shed 7 bases, with 7 bases lying between them. Germline V gene data show CDR1 as SEHNR and CDR2 as FQNEAQ (reference sequence). This CDR3 has 12 amino acids. The chain's CDR3 is CASSLVRGEAFF. The CDR3 nucleotides read TGTGCCAGCAGCTTAGTTAGGGGTGAAGCTTTCTTT.

The chain has TRBV7-7 and TRBJ2-5; TRBD1 matches at 7 bases. The CDR3 spans 15 residues. The germline gives CDR1 SSHAT, CDR2 FNYEAQ (reference sequence). V lost 1 base to trimming and J lost 2 bases; unmatched junction nucleotides: 4. The CDR3 DNA reads TGTGCCAGCAGCTTAGGGGACAGAAATCAAGAGACCCAGTACTTC. The encoded protein is CASSLGDRNQETQYF. Full variable domain (missing parts from reference TRBV7-7 and TRBJ2-5): GAGVSQSPRYKVTKRGQDVTLRCDPISSHATLYWYQQALGQGPEFLTYFNYEAQPDKSGLPSDRFSAERPEGSISTLTIQRTEQRDSAMYRCASSLGDRNQETQYFGPGTRLLVL.

The chain combines TRBV29-1 with TRBJ1-1, with TRBD1 matching over 7 bases. V trimming: 4 bases; J trimming: 1 base; junction bases outside the gene matches: 6. CDR1 and CDR2 from the germline V gene are SQVTM and ANQGSEA. The CDR3 is 14 amino acids. The CDR3 coding sequence is TGCAGCGTTGGTGGGGGACAGAAGAACACTGAAGCTTTCTTT. Its translation: CSVGGGQKNTEAFF.

This chain joins TRBV6-5 and TRBJ1-6; D may be TRBD1 (6 bases). Germline CDR1 and CDR2: MNHEY and SVGAGI. CDR3 size: 15 residues. V gave up 6 bases and J gave up 7 bases, with 16 bases separating them. CDR3: CASSYATGLNSPLHF. As DNA, the CDR3 is TGTGCCAGCAGCTACGCGACAGGATTAAATTCACCCCTCCACTTT.

The rearrangement uses TRBV7-3 and TRBJ2-2, with 10 bases that match TRBD2. Germline V gives CDR1 SGHTA, CDR2 FQGTGA. The CDR3 consists of 19 residues. V was pared by 3 bases and J by 3 bases, with 13 bases of the junction left unmatched. CDR3 sequence: CASSLEGLATVRDTGELFF. Written as DNA, the CDR3 is TGTGCCAGCAGCTTGGAGGGACTAGCGACCGTTAGAGACACCGGGGAGCTGTTTTTT.

V gene TRBV19 combines with J gene TRBJ1-4, with a weak D call TRBD1 (6 bases). The germline gives CDR1 LNHDA, CDR2 SQIVND (reference sequence). V was cut by 3 bases and J by 8 bases, with 16 bases left in between. This CDR3 spans 15 amino acids. Written as DNA, the CDR3 is TGTGCCAGTAGTATTGGGGGCAGGGGTTGGGAAAAACTGTTTTTT. Its translation: CASSIGGRGWEKLFF.

This chain connects TRBV27 to TRBJ1-6; unclear D gene. The V end was cut by 3 bases, the J end by 4 bases, with 10 bases between. Germline V gene lookup returns CDR1 MNHEY and CDR2 SMNVEV (reference sequence). The CDR3 is made up of 15 amino acids. The CDR3 nucleotides read TGTGCCAGCAGTTTGAGGTCCGGGTATAATTCACCCCTCCACTTT. Encoded protein: CASSLRSGYNSPLHF.